The rows below give T cell receptor beta chains drawn from one sample of a study of T cell responses to AZD1222 COVID-19 vaccine. Sequenced by immunoSEQ multiplex PCR; TCRdb stores in-frame clones only, minus some. The sample shows about 170,000 clones, just over 90% of them seen only once. The sample in question was peripheral blood, obtained on day 0 of AZD1222 vaccination. These TCRs come from an adult in good health. CDR3s include the opening cysteine and the closing phenylalanine or tryptophan. The D gene is left open where the match is weak. Clone size is shown for a subset of rows, as once, few, many or a class of expanded clone.

j_gene: TRBJ1-1; abundance: -; d_gene: -; v_gene: TRBV6-5; CDR3aa: CASSFGLNTEAFF; CDR3nt: TGTGCCAGCAGTTTCGGCCTGAACACTGAAGCTTTCTTT
j_gene: TRBJ1-6; abundance: -; d_gene: -; v_gene: TRBV2; CDR3aa: CASSVFPYRNNSPLHF; CDR3nt: TGTGCCAGCAGTGTATTTCCTTACAGAAACAATTCACCCCTCCACTTT
j_gene: TRBJ1-6; abundance: -; d_gene: -; v_gene: TRBV2; CDR3aa: CALGGLPGSPLHF; CDR3nt: TGTGCCCTGGGGGGGCTCCCGGGATCACCCCTCCACTTT
j_gene: TRBJ2-7; abundance: -; d_gene: -; v_gene: TRBV19; CDR3aa: CASSRAGTYEQYF; CDR3nt: TGTGCCAGTAGTCGGGCAGGGACCTACGAGCAGTACTTC
j_gene: TRBJ2-1; abundance: once; d_gene: TRBD2; v_gene: TRBV11-2; CDR3aa: CASSGGSGGYNEQFF; CDR3nt: TGTGCCAGCAGCGGGGGTAGCGGGGGATACAATGAGCAGTTCTTC
j_gene: TRBJ1-2; abundance: -; d_gene: -; v_gene: TRBV5-1; CDR3aa: CASSLGTGFYGYTF; CDR3nt: TGCGCCAGCAGCTTGGGAACAGGGTTCTATGGCTACACCTTC
j_gene: TRBJ1-2; abundance: once; d_gene: -; v_gene: TRBV5-1; CDR3aa: CASSLISYNGPNYGYTF; CDR3nt: TGCGCCAGCAGCTTGATCTCCTATAACGGACCCAACTATGGCTACACCTTC
j_gene: TRBJ2-7; abundance: -; d_gene: -; v_gene: TRBV6-5; CDR3aa: CASSSPSYYEQYF; CDR3nt: TGTGCCAGCAGTTCACCTTCCTACTACGAGCAGTACTTC
j_gene: TRBJ1-1; abundance: -; d_gene: -; v_gene: TRBV10-1; CDR3aa: CASSKTGRGRTEAFF; CDR3nt: TGCGCCAGCAGCAAAACGGGAAGGGGAAGAACTGAAGCTTTCTTT
j_gene: TRBJ2-3; abundance: -; d_gene: -; v_gene: TRBV11-3; CDR3aa: CASSQRGGADTQYF; CDR3nt: TGTGCCAGCAGCCAAAGGGGGGGGGCAGATACGCAGTATTTT
j_gene: TRBJ2-5; abundance: -; d_gene: TRBD2; v_gene: TRBV3-1/TRBV3-2; CDR3aa: CASSPGQLAGGGETQYF; CDR3nt: TGTGCCAGCAGCCCCGGCCAACTAGCGGGAGGTGGGGAGACCCAGTACTTC
j_gene: TRBJ2-2; abundance: -; d_gene: -; v_gene: TRBV7-9; CDR3aa: CASSSPTSGELFF; CDR3nt: TGTGCCAGCAGCTCCCCAACTTCCGGGGAGCTGTTTTTT
j_gene: TRBJ1-2; abundance: -; d_gene: -; v_gene: TRBV2; CDR3aa: CASSELQDGYTF; CDR3nt: TGTGCCAGCAGTGAACTACAGGATGGCTACACCTTC
j_gene: TRBJ2-1; abundance: -; d_gene: -; v_gene: TRBV12-5; CDR3aa: CASGYWEYNEQFF; CDR3nt: TGTGCTAGTGGTTACTGGGAGTACAATGAGCAGTTCTTC
j_gene: TRBJ1-4; abundance: -; d_gene: -; v_gene: TRBV6-2/TRBV6-3; CDR3aa: CASSYTGGSVDEKLFF; CDR3nt: TGTGCCAGCAGTTACACGGGGGGCTCCGTCGATGAAAAACTGTTTTTT
j_gene: TRBJ1-5; abundance: -; d_gene: TRBD1; v_gene: TRBV27; CDR3aa: CASSAGTGAGQPQHF; CDR3nt: TGTGCCAGCAGCGCCGGGACAGGCGCGGGTCAGCCCCAGCATTTT
j_gene: TRBJ1-6; abundance: -; d_gene: -; v_gene: TRBV7-5; CDR3aa: CVRSLPGLPCPPLHF; CDR3nt: TGTGTCAGAAGCTTGCCCGGGCTACCATGTCCACCCCTCCACTTT
j_gene: TRBJ2-7; abundance: -; d_gene: TRBD2; v_gene: TRBV15; CDR3aa: CATSRDVAGGYEQYF; CDR3nt: TGTGCCACCAGCAGAGATGTAGCGGGAGGTTACGAGCAGTACTTC
j_gene: TRBJ1-3; abundance: -; d_gene: -; v_gene: TRBV7-8; CDR3aa: CASSLDRARLHSGNTIYF; CDR3nt: TGTGCCAGCAGCTTAGACCGGGCTCGATTACACTCTGGAAACACCATATATTTT
j_gene: TRBJ1-5; abundance: -; d_gene: TRBD1; v_gene: TRBV6-4; CDR3aa: CASSKEGQGFNQPQHF; CDR3nt: TGTGCCAGCAGTAAGGAGGGACAGGGGTTCAATCAGCCCCAGCATTTT
j_gene: TRBJ1-2; abundance: -; d_gene: TRBD1; v_gene: TRBV5-1; CDR3aa: CASSPGQDLYGYTF; CDR3nt: TGCGCCAGCAGCCCGGGACAGGATCTCTATGGCTACACCTTC
j_gene: TRBJ2-2; abundance: -; d_gene: -; v_gene: TRBV14; CDR3aa: CASSPRPNTGELFF; CDR3nt: TGTGCCAGCAGCCCGAGACCCAACACCGGGGAGCTGTTTTTT
j_gene: TRBJ1-3; abundance: -; d_gene: TRBD1; v_gene: TRBV18; CDR3aa: CASSQRTGTGNTIYF; CDR3nt: TGTGCCAGCTCACAACGGACAGGGACTGGAAACACCATATATTTT
j_gene: TRBJ1-1; abundance: few; d_gene: TRBD1; v_gene: TRBV7-2; CDR3aa: CASSDEQGAAEAFF; CDR3nt: TGTGCCAGCAGCGATGAACAGGGGGCCGCTGAAGCTTTCTTT
j_gene: TRBJ1-2; abundance: -; d_gene: TRBD1; v_gene: TRBV25-1; CDR3aa: CASSRDRAGNGYTF; CDR3nt: TGTGCCAGCAGTCGGGACAGGGCAGGGAATGGCTACACCTTC
j_gene: TRBJ2-7; abundance: -; d_gene: -; v_gene: TRBV4-1; CDR3aa: CASSPLRGGYYEQYF; CDR3nt: TGCGCCAGCAGCCCTCTAAGGGGGGGATACTACGAGCAGTACTTC
j_gene: TRBJ1-5; abundance: -; d_gene: -; v_gene: TRBV21-1; CDR3aa: CASSTGTGGVYNQPQHF; CDR3nt: TGTGCCAGCAGCACTGGGACAGGGGGCGTATACAATCAGCCCCAGCATTTT
j_gene: TRBJ1-5; abundance: -; d_gene: -; v_gene: TRBV19; CDR3aa: CASSMERNQPQHF; CDR3nt: TGTGCCAGTAGTATGGAACGTAATCAGCCCCAGCATTTT
j_gene: TRBJ1-1; abundance: once; d_gene: -; v_gene: TRBV19; CDR3aa: CASSWDTNPNTEAFF; CDR3nt: TGTGCCAGTAGTTGGGACACAAATCCGAACACTGAAGCTTTCTTT
j_gene: TRBJ1-3; abundance: -; d_gene: -; v_gene: TRBV27; CDR3aa: CASRAGIGNTIYF; CDR3nt: TGTGCCAGCAGGGCCGGTATTGGAAACACCATATATTTT
j_gene: TRBJ2-7; abundance: -; d_gene: -; v_gene: TRBV28; CDR3aa: CASTSYQGGSYEQYF; CDR3nt: TGTGCCAGCACCTCATATCAAGGGGGCTCCTACGAGCAGTACTTC
j_gene: TRBJ2-3; abundance: -; d_gene: -; v_gene: TRBV21-1; CDR3aa: CASMDGGTDTQYF; CDR3nt: TGTGCCAGCATGGATGGGGGGACTGATACGCAGTATTTT
j_gene: TRBJ2-2; abundance: -; d_gene: -; v_gene: TRBV10-3; CDR3aa: CAIRTTNTGELFF; CDR3nt: TGTGCCATCAGGACGACGAACACCGGGGAGCTGTTTTTT
j_gene: TRBJ2-7; abundance: -; d_gene: -; v_gene: TRBV6-5; CDR3aa: CASSYNPEYYEQYF; CDR3nt: TGTGCCAGCAGTTATAACCCAGAATATTACGAGCAGTACTTC
j_gene: TRBJ1-1; abundance: -; d_gene: -; v_gene: TRBV6-5; CDR3aa: CASSYSQRGNTEAFF; CDR3nt: TGTGCCAGCAGTTATTCCCAAAGGGGGAACACTGAAGCTTTCTTT
j_gene: TRBJ1-2; abundance: few; d_gene: -; v_gene: TRBV21-1; CDR3aa: CASSKLEIYGYTF; CDR3nt: TGTGCCAGCAGCAAACTCGAAATTTATGGCTACACCTTC
j_gene: TRBJ1-2; abundance: -; d_gene: -; v_gene: TRBV5-6; CDR3aa: CASSRVQENYGYTF; CDR3nt: TGTGCCAGCAGCCGCGTACAGGAGAACTATGGCTACACCTTC
j_gene: TRBJ2-5; abundance: -; d_gene: -; v_gene: TRBV11-2; CDR3aa: CASSLADQETQYF; CDR3nt: TGTGCCAGCAGCTTAGCCGATCAAGAGACCCAGTACTTC
j_gene: TRBJ2-7; abundance: -; d_gene: -; v_gene: TRBV11-2; CDR3aa: CASSFLTHEQYF; CDR3nt: TGTGCCAGCAGCTTCCTAACCCACGAGCAGTACTTC
j_gene: TRBJ2-2; abundance: -; d_gene: -; v_gene: TRBV19; CDR3aa: CASADEGYGTGELFF; CDR3nt: TGTGCCAGTGCTGATGAAGGGTATGGCACCGGGGAGCTGTTTTTT
j_gene: TRBJ2-7; abundance: -; d_gene: TRBD2; v_gene: TRBV5-1; CDR3aa: CASSLGTSGRTYEQYF; CDR3nt: TGCGCCAGCAGCTTGGGGACTAGCGGGAGAACTTACGAGCAGTACTTC
j_gene: TRBJ1-1; abundance: -; d_gene: -; v_gene: TRBV27; CDR3aa: CASSLLRGTEAFF; CDR3nt: TGTGCCAGCAGTTTATTACGGGGCACTGAAGCTTTCTTT
j_gene: TRBJ2-7; abundance: -; d_gene: -; v_gene: TRBV27; CDR3aa: CASSLVGTYEQYF; CDR3nt: TGTGCCAGCAGCCTAGTGGGGACCTACGAGCAGTACTTC
j_gene: TRBJ1-5; abundance: -; d_gene: -; v_gene: TRBV6-5; CDR3aa: CASSARDQPQHF; CDR3nt: TGTGCCAGCAGCGCAAGGGATCAGCCCCAGCATTTT
j_gene: TRBJ2-7; abundance: -; d_gene: TRBD1; v_gene: TRBV6-5; CDR3aa: CASSYWTGSYEQYF; CDR3nt: TGTGCCAGCAGTTATTGGACAGGATCCTACGAGCAGTACTTC
j_gene: TRBJ1-3; abundance: -; d_gene: TRBD1; v_gene: TRBV3-1/TRBV3-2; CDR3aa: CASSPRDSSGNTIYF; CDR3nt: TGTGCCAGCAGCCCCCGGGACAGCTCTGGAAACACCATATATTTT
j_gene: TRBJ2-3; abundance: few; d_gene: -; v_gene: TRBV6-4; CDR3aa: CASSVAGGTDTQYF; CDR3nt: TGTGCCAGCAGTGTCGCCGGGGGCACAGATACGCAGTATTTT
j_gene: TRBJ2-7; abundance: once; d_gene: TRBD2; v_gene: TRBV18; CDR3aa: CASSPRLAGDRDNLYEQYF; CDR3nt: TGTGCCAGCTCCCCACGACTAGCGGGAGACCGCGACAACCTCTACGAGCAGTACTTC
j_gene: TRBJ2-2; abundance: -; d_gene: -; v_gene: TRBV27; CDR3aa: CASRGQGLLGELFF; CDR3nt: TGTGCCAGCAGAGGTCAGGGGCTGCTTGGGGAGCTGTTTTTT
j_gene: TRBJ2-7; abundance: -; d_gene: -; v_gene: TRBV12-3/TRBV12-4; CDR3aa: CASSLDRFYEQYF; CDR3nt: TGTGCCAGCAGCCTAGACAGGTTCTACGAGCAGTACTTC
j_gene: TRBJ2-7; abundance: -; d_gene: -; v_gene: TRBV28; CDR3aa: CASSGAIGTPSYEQYF; CDR3nt: TGTGCCAGCAGCGGTGCCATTGGGACACCTTCGTACGAGCAGTACTTC
j_gene: TRBJ1-6; abundance: few; d_gene: -; v_gene: TRBV5-4; CDR3aa: CASSLDRANSPLHF; CDR3nt: TGTGCCAGCAGCTTGGACAGGGCGAACTCACCCCTCCACTTT
j_gene: TRBJ2-1; abundance: -; d_gene: TRBD2; v_gene: TRBV27; CDR3aa: CASSPRLAGASREQFF; CDR3nt: TGTGCCAGCAGTCCGAGACTAGCGGGGGCCTCCAGGGAGCAGTTCTTC
j_gene: TRBJ1-1; abundance: -; d_gene: -; v_gene: TRBV5-1; CDR3aa: CASSLVGASRVEAFF; CDR3nt: TGCGCCAGCAGCTTGGTTGGGGCCTCCAGGGTTGAAGCTTTCTTT
j_gene: TRBJ1-4; abundance: -; d_gene: TRBD1; v_gene: TRBV28; CDR3aa: CASTGADRGDEKLFF; CDR3nt: TGTGCCAGCACAGGGGCGGACAGGGGAGATGAAAAACTGTTTTTT
j_gene: TRBJ2-1; abundance: -; d_gene: -; v_gene: TRBV2; CDR3aa: CASSGVGYNEQFF; CDR3nt: TGTGCCAGCAGCGGGGTGGGATACAATGAGCAGTTCTTC
j_gene: TRBJ2-7; abundance: -; d_gene: -; v_gene: TRBV6-5; CDR3aa: CASTNTRDWGEQYF; CDR3nt: TGTGCCAGCACCAATACACGGGATTGGGGGGAGCAGTACTTC
j_gene: TRBJ1-3; abundance: -; d_gene: TRBD1; v_gene: TRBV30; CDR3aa: CAWSGTGGTNSGNTIYF; CDR3nt: TGTGCCTGGAGTGGGACAGGGGGAACTAACTCTGGAAACACCATATATTTT
j_gene: TRBJ1-2; abundance: -; d_gene: -; v_gene: TRBV4-1; CDR3aa: CASSQDPGAGQNYGYTF; CDR3nt: TGCGCCAGCAGCCAAGATCCTGGGGCAGGGCAAAACTATGGCTACACCTTC
j_gene: TRBJ2-7; abundance: -; d_gene: TRBD2; v_gene: TRBV18; CDR3aa: CASSLSIAGGWPYEQYF; CDR3nt: TGTGCCAGCTCACTGAGTATAGCGGGAGGATGGCCCTACGAGCAGTACTTC